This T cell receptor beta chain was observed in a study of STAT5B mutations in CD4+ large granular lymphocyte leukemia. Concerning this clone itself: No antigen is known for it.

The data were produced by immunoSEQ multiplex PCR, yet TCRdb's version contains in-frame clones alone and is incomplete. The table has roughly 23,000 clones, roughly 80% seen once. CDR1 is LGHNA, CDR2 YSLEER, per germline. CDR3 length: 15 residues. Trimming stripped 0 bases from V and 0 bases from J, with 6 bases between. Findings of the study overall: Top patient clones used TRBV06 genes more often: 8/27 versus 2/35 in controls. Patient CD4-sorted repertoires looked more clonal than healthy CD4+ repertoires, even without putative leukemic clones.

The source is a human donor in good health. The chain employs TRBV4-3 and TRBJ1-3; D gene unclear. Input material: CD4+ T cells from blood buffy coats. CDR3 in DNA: TGCGCCAGCAGCCAAGAATATAGCTCTGGAAACACCATATATTTT. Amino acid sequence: CASSQEYSSGNTIYF.